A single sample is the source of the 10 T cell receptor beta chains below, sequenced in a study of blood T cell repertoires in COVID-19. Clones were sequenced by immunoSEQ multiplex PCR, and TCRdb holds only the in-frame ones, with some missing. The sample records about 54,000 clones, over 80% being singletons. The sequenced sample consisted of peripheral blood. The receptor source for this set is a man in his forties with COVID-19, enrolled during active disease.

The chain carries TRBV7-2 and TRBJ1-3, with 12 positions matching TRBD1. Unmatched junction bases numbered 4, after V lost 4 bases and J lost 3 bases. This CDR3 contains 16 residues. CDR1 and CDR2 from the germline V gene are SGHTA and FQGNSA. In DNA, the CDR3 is TGTGCCAGCAGCTGGGGACAGGGGGCATATGGAAACACCATATATTTT. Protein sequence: CASSWGQGAYGNTIYF.

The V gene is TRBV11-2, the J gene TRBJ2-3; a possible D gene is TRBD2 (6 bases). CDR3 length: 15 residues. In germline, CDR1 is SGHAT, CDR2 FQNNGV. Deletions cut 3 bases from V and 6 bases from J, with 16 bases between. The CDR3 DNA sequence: TGTGCCAGCAGCTTTGGGGGAGGCACGTCGGATACGCAGTATTTT. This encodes CASSFGGGTSDTQYF.

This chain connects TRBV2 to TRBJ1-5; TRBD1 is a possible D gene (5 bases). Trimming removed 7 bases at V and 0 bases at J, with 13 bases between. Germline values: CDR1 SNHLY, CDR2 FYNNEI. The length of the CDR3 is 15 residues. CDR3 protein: CASTEQENSNQPQHF. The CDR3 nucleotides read TGTGCCAGCACGGAACAGGAGAATAGCAATCAGCCCCAGCATTTT.

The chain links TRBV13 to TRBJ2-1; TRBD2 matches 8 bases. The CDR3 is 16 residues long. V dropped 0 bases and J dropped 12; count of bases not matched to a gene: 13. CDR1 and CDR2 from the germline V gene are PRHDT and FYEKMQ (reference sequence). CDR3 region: CASSLGGAGAPRGQFF. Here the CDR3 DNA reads TGTGCCAGCAGCTTAGGCGGAGCGGGAGCCCCTCGGGGGCAGTTCTTC.

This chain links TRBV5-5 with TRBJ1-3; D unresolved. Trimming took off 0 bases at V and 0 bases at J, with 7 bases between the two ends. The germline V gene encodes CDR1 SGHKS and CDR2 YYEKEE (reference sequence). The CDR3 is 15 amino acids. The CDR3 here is CASSLGSYSGNTIYF. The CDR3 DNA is TGTGCCAGCAGCTTGGGATCCTACTCTGGAAACACCATATATTTT.

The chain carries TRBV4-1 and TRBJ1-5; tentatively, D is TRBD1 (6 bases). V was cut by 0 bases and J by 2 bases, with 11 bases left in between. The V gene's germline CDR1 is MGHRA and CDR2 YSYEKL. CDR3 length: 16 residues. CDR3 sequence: CASSQEGRGGNQPQHF. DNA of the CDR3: TGCGCCAGCAGCCAAGAGGGCAGGGGTGGCAATCAGCCCCAGCATTTT.

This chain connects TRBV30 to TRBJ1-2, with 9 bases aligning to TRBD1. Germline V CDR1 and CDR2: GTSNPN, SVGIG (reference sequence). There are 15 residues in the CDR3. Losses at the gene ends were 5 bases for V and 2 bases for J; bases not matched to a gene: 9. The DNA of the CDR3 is TGTGCCTGGGGGAGGAGAGGACAGGGGAACTATGGCTACACCTTC. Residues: CAWGRRGQGNYGYTF.

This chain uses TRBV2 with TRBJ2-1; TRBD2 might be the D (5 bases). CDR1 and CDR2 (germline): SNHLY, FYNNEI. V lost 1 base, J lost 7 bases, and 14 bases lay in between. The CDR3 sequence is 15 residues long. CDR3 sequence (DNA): TGTGCCAGCAGTGAAGGGGTTCTAGCCGGGAATGAGCAGTTCTTC. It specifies CASSEGVLAGNEQFF.

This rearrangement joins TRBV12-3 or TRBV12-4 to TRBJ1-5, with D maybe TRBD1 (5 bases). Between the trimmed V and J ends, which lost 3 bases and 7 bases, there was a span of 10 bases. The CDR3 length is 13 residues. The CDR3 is CASSLTQGQPQHF. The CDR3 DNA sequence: TGTGCCAGCAGTTTGACTCAGGGACAGCCCCAGCATTTT.

The CDR3 protein is CASSSPSGFKETQYF. Here the CDR3 DNA reads TGTGCCAGCAGCTCCCCTAGCGGATTTAAAGAGACCCAGTACTTC. V usage is TRBV5-5 and J usage is TRBJ2-5; 7 nucleotides line up with TRBD2. The CDR3 contains 15 residues. Germline CDR1 SGHKS, CDR2 YYEKEE (reference sequence). V was clipped by 3 bases and J by 3 bases; unmatched bases: 8.